The rows below give T cell receptor beta chains drawn from one sample of a study of T-cell memory formation after mild COVID-19. TCRdb independently ran MiXCR on the 5' RACE reads; one entry per CDR3 protein. This sample carries hundreds of thousands of distinct CDR3 sequences, roughly a fifth of them seen once, and the ten largest clones take over 20%. Sequences were obtained from PBMCs or a T cell subset sorted from them (not recorded which). These receptors were collected from a man aged 18 to 29 who had mild COVID-19 (a few samples of this study predate the infection). Cell type and time point are not known. The CDR3 runs from the conserved cysteine through the conserved F or W. The order of the fields is V gene, clone size, CDR3 protein. For some rows the clone size is stated as once, few or many, or as a class when expanded; others skip it.

v_gene: TRBV5-1
abundance: few
CDR3aa: CASSLDIGGSYNSPLHF

v_gene: TRBV4-2
abundance: few
CDR3aa: CASSQAGTSGGSYEQYF

v_gene: TRBV7-2
abundance: few
CDR3aa: CASSSLGLAGGNTQYF

v_gene: TRBV7-3
abundance: -
CDR3aa: CASSSNWDTQYF

v_gene: TRBV12-3/TRBV12-4
abundance: many
CDR3aa: CASSLQGRAEAFF

v_gene: TRBV7-2
abundance: few
CDR3aa: CASSLGGATQYF

v_gene: TRBV24-1
abundance: -
CDR3aa: CATSDPIANTGELFF

v_gene: TRBV5-4
abundance: few
CDR3aa: CASSLGPPKGTGELFF

v_gene: TRBV25-1
abundance: few
CDR3aa: CASGTPSTDTQYF

v_gene: TRBV11-3
abundance: few
CDR3aa: CASSLAPTEGQTQYF

v_gene: TRBV5-1
abundance: -
CDR3aa: CASSLLGGGEETQYF

v_gene: TRBV5-4
abundance: -
CDR3aa: CASSFGRVTGELFF

v_gene: TRBV6-1
abundance: few
CDR3aa: CASSEGPSREQFF

v_gene: TRBV10-3
abundance: many
CDR3aa: CAISEGPTDTQYF

v_gene: TRBV12-3/TRBV12-4
abundance: few
CDR3aa: CASSERRLNQPQHF

v_gene: TRBV3-1
abundance: few
CDR3aa: CASSPRRQAYGYTF

v_gene: TRBV4-1
abundance: -
CDR3aa: CASSQGGGAGELFF

v_gene: TRBV11-2
abundance: -
CDR3aa: CASSPDRGRLGYGYTF

v_gene: TRBV11-2
abundance: -
CDR3aa: CASSWAAGGYTF

v_gene: TRBV3-1
abundance: -
CDR3aa: CASSQYSRDLISTEAFF

v_gene: TRBV20-1
abundance: few
CDR3aa: CSAKSDLVLHF

v_gene: TRBV20-1
abundance: few
CDR3aa: CSARDRQQGGNTEAFF

v_gene: TRBV5-6
abundance: many
CDR3aa: CASSVGLDNEQFF

v_gene: TRBV4-1
abundance: many
CDR3aa: CASSRGGAETQYF

v_gene: TRBV7-6
abundance: -
CDR3aa: CASSLVGGRDTQYF

v_gene: TRBV12-3/TRBV12-4
abundance: -
CDR3aa: CASTRPGTGGSGELFF

v_gene: TRBV11-2
abundance: -
CDR3aa: CASSPLVRTDTQYF